These T cell receptor beta chains were read from a single sample in a study of cytomegalovirus exposure and HLA in healthy donors. Sequenced by immunoSEQ multiplex PCR; TCRdb stores in-frame clones only, minus some. Of some 180,000 clones detected, 77% appear once; the ten largest clones hold 3.5% to 4.5%. Specimen: PBMCs. These receptors originate from a woman between 55 and 75 years old in good health and CMV-seropositive. Both conserved end residues are part of each CDR3. D genes are given only for firm matches. Clone size is stated in some rows and not others, as once, few, many or a class when expanded.

CASGGPGVPSSYNEQFF,TGTGCCAGCGGAGGCCCCGGAGTCCCCAGCTCCTACAATGAGCAGTTCTTC,TRBV7-2,17,-,-,TRBJ2-1
CASSGGGRSYNEQFF,TGTGCCAGCAGCGGGGGGGGCCGCTCCTACAATGAGCAGTTCTTC,TRBV2,15,-,TRBD2,TRBJ2-1
CASGTKVMAGGSPFSSYNEQFF,TGTGCCAGCGGGACTAAGGTGATGGCGGGCGGATCTCCTTTTAGCTCCTACAATGAGCAGTTCTTC,TRBV27,22,once,TRBD2,TRBJ2-1
CASSLTLTSGGARTGELFF,TGCGCCAGCAGCCTCACCTTGACTAGCGGGGGGGCACGGACCGGGGAGCTGTTTTTT,TRBV4-3,19,once,TRBD2,TRBJ2-2
CAQSTGGYGYTF,TGTGCCCAATCCACAGGGGGTTATGGCTACACCTTC,TRBV5-4,12,-,TRBD1,TRBJ1-2
CASSPRTGSYEQYF,TGTGCCAGCAGTCCCCGGACAGGGTCCTACGAGCAGTACTTC,TRBV6-5,14,-,TRBD1,TRBJ2-7
CASRKQGSEQYF,TGTGCCAGCAGGAAACAGGGGAGCGAGCAGTACTTC,TRBV28,12,-,TRBD1,TRBJ2-7
CASSPRGGGFGGANGLTF,TGTGCCAGCAGTCCTCGTGGAGGGGGCTTTGGCGGGGCCAACGGCCTGACTTTC,TRBV28,18,few,-,TRBJ2-6
CASSRDNGYTF,TGTGCCAGCAGTCGGGACAATGGCTACACCTTC,TRBV9,11,-,-,TRBJ1-2
CASAITGTSNYGYTF,TGTGCCAGCGCCATAACAGGGACCTCTAACTATGGCTACACCTTC,TRBV7-9,15,-,-,TRBJ1-2
CASSAPGLAGTGELFF,TGTGCCAGCAGCGCACCGGGACTAGCGGGAACCGGGGAGCTGTTTTTT,TRBV7-2,16,-,TRBD2,TRBJ2-2
CASSLGLRTNTGELFF,TGTGCCAGCAGTTTAGGGCTTAGAACGAACACCGGGGAGCTGTTTTTT,TRBV28,16,-,-,TRBJ2-2
CASSPGQGHEQYF,TGTGCCAGCAGCCCGGGACAGGGTCATGAGCAGTACTTC,TRBV28,13,once,TRBD1,TRBJ2-7
CAGTRGGSRGEQYF,TGTGCCGGCACCCGGGGGGGGTCCCGCGGAGAGCAGTACTTC,TRBV27,14,-,TRBD2,TRBJ2-7
CASSQAGSEKLFF,TGTGCCAGCAGCCAAGCTGGGAGTGAAAAACTGTTTTTT,TRBV4-2,13,-,-,TRBJ1-4
CASSTRTGIGGYTF,TGTGCCAGCAGCACAAGGACAGGGATCGGTGGCTACACCTTC,TRBV11-2,14,-,TRBD1,TRBJ1-2
CASSLGRFRTANTEAFF,TGTGCCAGCAGCTTAGGCCGGTTTAGGACAGCGAACACTGAAGCTTTCTTT,TRBV13,17,-,-,TRBJ1-1
CASSFPLRLSTGNIGRSYNEQFF,TGTGCCAGCAGTTTTCCCCTTCGACTGTCGACAGGGAATATAGGTCGCTCCTACAATGAGCAGTTCTTC,TRBV28,23,-,TRBD1,TRBJ2-1
CASSSPAGLGNYGYTF,TGTGCCAGCAGCTCCCCCGCCGGACTTGGAAACTATGGCTACACCTTC,TRBV7-9,16,-,-,TRBJ1-2
CASSLGGGVETQYF,TGTGCCAGCAGCTTAGGCGGGGGGGTTGAGACCCAGTACTTC,TRBV7-2,14,-,TRBD2,TRBJ2-5
CASSLRGAVLETQYF,TGTGCCAGCAGCTTAAGAGGAGCTGTTTTAGAGACCCAGTACTTC,TRBV7-3,15,-,-,TRBJ2-5
CASSLDRAQETQYF,TGTGCCAGCAGCCTCGACAGAGCCCAAGAGACCCAGTACTTC,TRBV7-8,14,-,-,TRBJ2-5
CASDPTGATNNEKLFF,TGTGCCAGCGACCCGACAGGGGCGACGAATAATGAAAAACTGTTTTTT,TRBV19,16,-,TRBD1,TRBJ1-4
CASSQELGQLGNEQFF,TGTGCCAGCAGCCAAGAACTGGGACAGCTTGGCAATGAGCAGTTCTTC,TRBV14,16,once,TRBD1,TRBJ2-1
CASTVGPTETQYF,TGTGCCAGTACCGTGGGCCCGACAGAGACCCAGTACTTC,TRBV19,13,-,-,TRBJ2-5
CASTWTGRGNTIYF,TGTGCCAGCACCTGGACAGGGCGAGGAAACACCATATATTTT,TRBV5-4,14,-,TRBD1,TRBJ1-3
CASSPADSRAIYF,TGTGCCAGCTCACCTGCGGACAGCCGGGCCATATATTTT,TRBV18,13,-,-,TRBJ1-3